These 10 T cell receptor beta chains were all obtained from the same sample, sequenced in a study of OX40 agonist ivuxolimab in advanced cancers. TCRdb keeps only in-frame clones here, not all; method: immunoSEQ multiplex PCR. This sample has 60,000 to 80,000 clones, with 79% found just once. This sample comprised CD4+ or CD8+ T cells sorted from blood, obtained in a trial of the OX40 agonist ivuxolimab. These receptors all stem from an adult with an advanced solid tumor such as melanoma, head and neck, liver or kidney cancer.

As for this clone: Other DNA variants within this sample encode the same CDR3. Here the CDR3 reads CASSQGLEQYF. CDR3 nucleotides: TGTGCCAGTAGTCAAGGACTCGAGCAGTACTTC. The chain uses TRBV19 and TRBJ2-7, with TRBD2 as a possible D gene (5 bases). The germline V and J ends were trimmed by 5 bases and 6 bases, with 8 bases remaining between them. Germline V gives CDR1 LNHDA, CDR2 SQIVND (reference sequence). The CDR3 has 11 residues.

This clone was detected a few times. V and J are TRBV27 and TRBJ1-6; D call uncertain. V lost 5 bases, J lost 7 bases, and 12 bases lay in between. The CDR3 sequence is 14 residues long. From germline, CDR1 is MNHEY and CDR2 SMNVEV (reference sequence). The CDR3 sequence: CASSRGQTNSPLHF. Here the CDR3 DNA reads TGTGCCAGCAGTCGTGGGCAGACCAATTCACCCCTCCACTTT.

This clone was seen only once. The chain employs TRBV9 and TRBJ2-4, with D possibly being TRBD2 (7 bases). Germline V gene data show CDR1 as SGDLS and CDR2 as YYNGEE. The CDR3 runs 13 residues. Trimming removed 3 bases at V and 10 bases at J, with 14 bases between. CDR3 nucleotide sequence: TGTGCCAGCAGCGCGGGCGGGGGCCGGATTCAGTACTTC. Its translation is CASSAGGGRIQYF.

V gene TRBV5-4 combines with J gene TRBJ2-3, with D possibly TRBD2 on 5 matching bases. CDR1 is SGHNT, CDR2 YYREEE, per germline (reference sequence). The V gene lost 0 bases and the J gene lost 0 bases, with 8 bases spanning the gap. There are 15 residues in the CDR3. The CDR3 reads CASSLGRTSTDTQYF. The CDR3 DNA follows: TGTGCCAGCAGCTTGGGGAGGACTAGCACAGATACGCAGTATTTT.

V usage is TRBV9 and J usage is TRBJ1-1, with TRBD1 matching 7 bases. After removal of 4 bases from V and 5 bases from J, the junction contained 8 bases not matched to a gene. The CDR3 runs to 14 residues. The germline gives CDR1 SGDLS, CDR2 YYNGEE. CDR3 nucleotides: TGTGCCAGCAGCCCCCGACAGGGTTTGACTGAAGCTTTCTTT. Its translation is CASSPRQGLTEAFF.

This clone appeared once. J is TRBJ2-5 and V is TRBV21-1; TRBD2, the D gene given by the table, was not confirmed from the DNA. The J call may be incorrect, as the DNA end agrees better with TRBJ2-7. TRBV21-1 has pseudogene status. The CDR3 consists of 18 residues. The CDR3 reads CASSISGASGDERYEQYF. The CDR3 DNA is TGTGCCAGCAGCATTTCTGGGGCTAGCGGTGACGAACGGTACGAGCAGTACTTC.

This chain connects TRBV6-1 to TRBJ2-2; D gene ambiguous. This CDR3 region has 21 residues. Trimming removed 2 bases from V and 2 bases from J, with 27 bases in between. Germline-derived CDR1 and CDR2 are MNHNS and SASEGT. The CDR3 DNA is TGTGCCAGCAGTGAAAAGGTGCATATTAGCACCTTCGAAATTAACACCGGGGAGCTGTTTTTT. Protein sequence: CASSEKVHISTFEINTGELFF.

The gene calls are TRBV4-1 and TRBJ1-2; the D gene is possibly TRBD1 (6 bases). Germline V CDR1 and CDR2: MGHRA, YSYEKL. The CDR3 runs to 16 residues. V lost 4 bases to trimming and J lost 4 bases, with 19 bases between them. The CDR3 loop reads CASSPISTGGSYGYTF. CDR3 sequence (DNA): TGCGCCAGCAGCCCCATCTCGACAGGAGGGAGCTATGGCTACACCTTC.

This clone was detected once. CDR3 amino acids: CASSLGGHLPLGYTF. The CDR3 nucleotides are TGTGCCAGCAGTCTAGGGGGACACCTGCCCCTTGGCTACACCTTC. The J gene is TRBJ1-2, the V gene TRBV6-5, with D possibly TRBD1 on 6 matching bases. The germline CDR1 and CDR2 sequences are MNHEY and SVGAGI. This CDR3 spans 15 amino acids. Trimming removed 5 bases from V and 7 bases from J, with 20 bases in between.

The chain employs TRBV6-1 and TRBJ2-3; 10 bases align to TRBD1. The CDR3 has 14 residues. CDR1 MNHNS and CDR2 SASEGT come from the germline V gene. With V trimmed by 6 bases and J by 5 bases, 5 bases remained unmatched. CDR3 sequence: CASRTGQGGDTQYF. CDR3 nucleotides: TGTGCCAGCAGAACCGGACAGGGGGGAGATACGCAGTATTTT.